This is a list of T cell receptor beta chains from one sample in a study of human T cells and chemical hapten exposure. TCRdb processed the RACE reads anew with MiXCR; each CDR3 protein has one entry. The repertoire consists of 84,000 or so distinct CDR3 sequences, with over 6.5% occurring once and the leading ten covering 2.5% to 3%. The sample here was whole blood, taken in connection with sensitization to the hapten diphenylcyclopropenone (DPC). The receptors here all came from a man aged 40-50 years with alopecia areata. Some clones in this sample may be carry-over from other donors' samples. Each CDR3 is given with its conserved first and last residue. D genes are given only for firm matches. Rows give clone size only sometimes, using once, few, many, or a class for an expanded clone.

TGTGCCAGCAGGGGGGGGGCGGCCCAGTACTTC	CASRGGAAQYF	many	TRBV6-5	NA	TRBJ2-5
TGCGCCAGCAGCCAAGATTTAGGAGACAGGGGGCTCGATGGCTACACCTTC	CASSQDLGDRGLDGYTF	few	TRBV4-3	TRBD1	TRBJ1-2
TGTGCCAGCAGCTCCGGACTAGCGGGTTTCGAGCAGTTCTTC	CASSSGLAGFEQFF	few	TRBV7-8	TRBD2	TRBJ2-1
TGTGCCATCAGTGTCTGGTCCTACAATGAGCAGTTCTTC	CAISVWSYNEQFF	many	TRBV10-3	NA	TRBJ2-1
TGTGCCAGCAGTGAAGCGTGGGGGGCGGACACTGAAGCTTTCTTT	CASSEAWGADTEAFF	NA	TRBV6-1	NA	TRBJ1-1
TGCGCCAGCAGCCAAGAGGATTGGGATTCCTACAATGAGCAGTTCTTC	CASSQEDWDSYNEQFF	many	TRBV4-3	NA	TRBJ2-1
TGTGCCAGCAGCCCCGTCGTCGGGCATGAGCAGTTCTTC	CASSPVVGHEQFF	NA	TRBV6-2/TRBV6-3	NA	TRBJ2-1
TGTGCCAGCAGTTACTCGGCCGGACCCTTTAACACTGAAGCTTTCTTT	CASSYSAGPFNTEAFF	many	TRBV6-5	NA	TRBJ1-1
TGTGCCAGCACCTGGGGCAGGGATCAGCCCCAGCATTTT	CASTWGRDQPQHF	many	TRBV2	NA	TRBJ1-5
TGCAGCGTTGAAGATCTCGTAGGACTCGCGGGCCCAGATACGCAGTATTTT	CSVEDLVGLAGPDTQYF	many	TRBV29-1	NA	TRBJ2-3
TGTGCCAGCAGGCGGGACAGCAATCAGCCCCAGCATTTT	CASRRDSNQPQHF	NA	TRBV6-5	NA	TRBJ1-5
TGTGCCAGCAGCCCCCAGGGGTTCTCCGGGGCCAACGTCCTGACTTTC	CASSPQGFSGANVLTF	few	TRBV7-3	NA	TRBJ2-6